Listed here are 16 T cell receptor beta chains from one sample, sequenced in a study of PD-L1 blockade in urothelial cancer. As to time point: peripheral blood 6 weeks after treatment start. Assay: immunoSEQ multiplex PCR; the TCRdb copy retains only in-frame clones and omits some. The sample consists of 48,000 or so clones, approximately 81% of them appearing once. The sequencing here drew on PBMCs, taken around atezolizumab (anti-PD-L1) treatment. All receptors come from a man in his 70s with urothelial cancer.

In DNA form, the CDR3 reads TGTGCCAGCAGTGCAGGGAATTGGAACACCGGGGAGCTGTTTTTT. Protein sequence: CASSAGNWNTGELFF. J is TRBJ2-2 and V is TRBV6-5, with D possibly TRBD1 on 5 matching bases. CDR3 length equals 15 residues. The V gene's germline CDR1 is MNHEY and CDR2 SVGAGI. V dropped 5 bases and J dropped 1 base, with 11 bases sitting between them.

The chain carries TRBV2 and TRBJ2-3; 10 bases match TRBD2. CDR1 and CDR2 (germline): SNHLY, FYNNEI. This CDR3 has 17 residues. V was pared by 2 bases and J by 2 bases, with 7 bases of the junction left unmatched. The CDR3 here is CASSELGLADFTDTQYF. The CDR3 coding sequence is TGTGCCAGCAGTGAACTAGGACTAGCGGATTTCACAGATACGCAGTATTTT. The full variable domain, completed using reference TRBV2 and TRBJ2-3, is EPEVTQTPSHQVTQMGQEVILRCVPISNHLYFYWYRQILGQKVEFLVSFYNNEISEKSEIFDDQFSVERPDGSNFTLKIRSTKLEDSAMYFCASSELGLADFTDTQYFGPGTRLTVL.

The CDR3 loop is CASSLRLGGSNQPQHF. The CDR3 DNA reads as TGTGCCAGCAGCTTAAGGTTGGGAGGGAGCAATCAGCCCCAGCATTTT. The genes are TRBV13 and TRBJ1-5, with D unresolved. The length of the CDR3 is 16 residues. Trimming took off 2 bases at V and 1 base at J, with 12 bases between the two ends. Germline V lookup: CDR1 PRHDT, CDR2 FYEKMQ (reference sequence).

This clone occurred a few times. V usage is TRBV18 and J usage is TRBJ2-7; 8 bases are shared with TRBD1. Germline V gives CDR1 KGHSH, CDR2 LQKENI. CDR3 length equals 14 residues. Unmatched junction bases numbered 3, after V lost 2 bases and J lost 3 bases. CDR3 DNA: TGTGCCAGCTCACCAGTAGGACAGGGCTACGAGCAGTACTTC. Encoded protein: CASSPVGQGYEQYF. Complete variable domain (other parts from reference TRBV18 and TRBJ2-7): NAGVMQNPRHLVRRRGQEARLRCSPMKGHSHVYWYRQLPEEGLKFMVYLQKENIIDESGMPKERFSAEFPKEGPSILRIQQVVRGDSAAYFCASSPVGQGYEQYFGPGTRLTVT.

The CDR3 loop reads CASSLEDRGSSEAFF. As DNA, the CDR3 is TGTGCCAGCAGCTTAGAGGACAGGGGTTCATCTGAAGCTTTCTTT. The V and J genes are TRBV5-5 and TRBJ1-1; 9 nucleotides align to TRBD1. This CDR3 has 15 residues. The junction had 8 bases not matched to a gene; V was cut back by 2 bases and J by 6 bases. Germline CDR1 is SGHKS and CDR2 is YYEKEE (reference sequence). Complete variable domain (other parts from reference TRBV5-5 and TRBJ1-1): DAGVTQSPTHLIKTRGQQVTLRCSPISGHKSVSWYQQVLGQGPQFIFQYYEKEERGRGNFPDRFSARQFPNYSSELNVNALLLGDSALYLCASSLEDRGSSEAFFGQGTRLTVV.

This clone turned up a few times. V is TRBV10-3 and J is TRBJ2-2; 14 nucleotides line up with TRBD2. Losses at the gene ends were 3 bases for V and 0 bases for J; bases not matched to a gene: 9. The CDR3 has 20 residues. CDR1 is ENHRY, CDR2 SYGVKD, per germline. DNA of the CDR3: TGTGCCATCAGTGACTCCGGGACTAGCGGGAGTAGGGCGAACACCGGGGAGCTGTTTTTT. Protein sequence: CAISDSGTSGSRANTGELFF.

The V and J genes are TRBV7-9 and TRBJ1-1; 12 bases fit TRBD1. The V segment lost 5 bases and the J segment 3 bases; nucleotides outside the gene matches: 10. Per germline, CDR1 SEHNR and CDR2 FQNEAQ (reference sequence). The CDR3 sequence is 17 residues long. CDR3 bases: TGTGCCAGCAGCCCGGGACAGGGGGCGCGTTTGGACACTGAAGCTTTCTTT. Amino acid sequence: CASSPGQGARLDTEAFF.

The chain links TRBV2 to TRBJ1-1; TRBD1 aligns across 8 bases. Germline CDR1 SNHLY, CDR2 FYNNEI. The length of the CDR3 is 14 residues. J gave up 11 bases and V 7 bases, and 15 bases lay outside the gene matches. The CDR3 is CASIASGNRGSAFF. The CDR3 DNA reads TGTGCCAGCATTGCAAGCGGGAACAGGGGGAGCGCTTTCTTT.

The V and J genes are TRBV21-1 and TRBJ2-1; the DNA was not used to check the table's D call, TRBD2. TRBV21-1 is shown as a pseudogene. The CDR3 is 15 residues long. The CDR3 DNA reads as TGTGCCAGCAGCAACTTACTAGCCAGTATTGGTGAGCAGTTCTTC. Its translation: CASSNLLASIGEQFF.

The chain joins TRBV2 to TRBJ2-5, with D possibly TRBD1 on 6 matching bases. Germline V lookup: CDR1 SNHLY, CDR2 FYNNEI. The V gene lost 9 bases and the J gene lost 5 bases, with 22 bases spanning the gap. The CDR3 is made up of 15 amino acids. The chain's CDR3 is CASVLEARGRETQYF. CDR3 sequence (DNA): TGTGCCAGTGTGCTCGAGGCCAGGGGAAGGGAGACCCAGTACTTC.

This rearrangement joins TRBV19 to TRBJ1-1, with D maybe TRBD1 (6 bases). The germline V gene encodes CDR1 LNHDA and CDR2 SQIVND (reference sequence). The CDR3 has 13 amino acids. The V and J ends lost 5 bases and 6 bases respectively, with 13 bases between them. The CDR3 is CASSQQRGSEAFF. As DNA, the CDR3 is TGTGCCAGTAGTCAGCAGAGGGGGTCTGAAGCTTTCTTT.

The J gene is TRBJ2-2, the V gene TRBV9, with D possibly TRBD1 on 5 matching bases. V lost 0 bases and J 7 bases, leaving 19 bases between the germline ends. The CDR3 loop spans 17 amino acids. CDR1 and CDR2 (germline): SGDLS, YYNGEE. This CDR3 is CASSVVSGAGNHGELFF. CDR3 nucleotides: TGTGCCAGCAGCGTAGTGTCTGGGGCAGGGAATCACGGGGAGCTGTTTTTT.

The V gene is TRBV6-5, the J gene TRBJ2-3, with D hard to call. Germline loops: CDR1 MNHEY, CDR2 SVGAGI. This CDR3 comprises 13 residues. V was shortened by 0 bases and J by 10 bases, with 11 bases between the two germline ends. CDR3 residues: CASSYSSGLSQYF. CDR3 bases: TGTGCCAGCAGTTACTCTTCAGGTCTATCGCAGTATTTT.

The V and J genes are TRBV18 and TRBJ1-1, with 8 bases lining up with TRBD1. Germline CDR1 is KGHSH and CDR2 is LQKENI. With 3 bases clipped from V and 5 bases from J, the junction kept 2 bases outside the gene matches. The CDR3 spans 13 residues. The CDR3 protein is CASSPRTGTEAFF. Written as DNA, the CDR3 is TGTGCCAGCTCACCCCGGACAGGGACTGAAGCTTTCTTT.

This clone is large. The DNA for the CDR3 is TGTGCCAGCAGCTCGGAGCCTAGAGAGACCCAGTACTTC. This gives the protein CASSSEPRETQYF. This chain uses TRBV7-6 with TRBJ2-5; no clear D. Trimming shortened V by 4 bases and J by 4 bases, and 10 bases separated the two germline ends. The CDR3 spans 13 residues. Germline V gene sequence: CDR1 SGHVS, CDR2 FNYEAQ. Filled out from reference TRBV7-6 and TRBJ2-5, the complete variable domain reads GAGVSQSPRYKVTKRGQDVALRCDPISGHVSLYWYRQALGQGPEFLTYFNYEAQQDKSGLPNDRFSAERPEGSISTLTIQRTEQRDSAMYRCASSSEPRETQYFGPGTRLLVL.

The sample holds a few counts of this clone. The chain recombines TRBV6-5 with TRBJ1-2, with 10 bases lining up with TRBD1. Germline CDR1 reads MNHEY; CDR2 reads SVGAGI. There are 15 residues in the CDR3. V lost 6 bases and J lost 7; bases outside the gene matches: 11. In nucleotides, the CDR3 is TGTGCCAGCAGGGACAGGGGGAGTGGGCCCTCTGGCTACACCTTC. This translates into CASRDRGSGPSGYTF.